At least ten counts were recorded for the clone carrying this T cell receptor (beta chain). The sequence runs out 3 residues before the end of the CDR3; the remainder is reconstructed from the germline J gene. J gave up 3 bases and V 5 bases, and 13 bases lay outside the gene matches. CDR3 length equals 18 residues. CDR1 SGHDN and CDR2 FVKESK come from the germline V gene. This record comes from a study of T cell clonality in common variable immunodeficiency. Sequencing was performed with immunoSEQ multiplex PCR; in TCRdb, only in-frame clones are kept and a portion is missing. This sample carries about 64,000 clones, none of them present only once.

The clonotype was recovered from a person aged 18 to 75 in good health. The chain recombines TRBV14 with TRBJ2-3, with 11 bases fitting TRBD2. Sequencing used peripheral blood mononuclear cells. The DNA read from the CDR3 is TGTGCCAGCAGCACCCTCGGGGCTAGCGGGAGGAGGACAGATACG. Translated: CASSTLGASGRRTDT. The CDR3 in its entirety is CASSTLGASGRRTDTQYF. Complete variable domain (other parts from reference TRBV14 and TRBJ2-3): EAGVTQFPSHSVIEKGQTVTLRCDPISGHDNLYWYRRVMGKEIKFLLHFVKESKQDESGMPNNRFLAERTGGTYSTLKVQPAELEDSGVYFCASSTLGASGRRTDTQYFGPGTRLTVL.